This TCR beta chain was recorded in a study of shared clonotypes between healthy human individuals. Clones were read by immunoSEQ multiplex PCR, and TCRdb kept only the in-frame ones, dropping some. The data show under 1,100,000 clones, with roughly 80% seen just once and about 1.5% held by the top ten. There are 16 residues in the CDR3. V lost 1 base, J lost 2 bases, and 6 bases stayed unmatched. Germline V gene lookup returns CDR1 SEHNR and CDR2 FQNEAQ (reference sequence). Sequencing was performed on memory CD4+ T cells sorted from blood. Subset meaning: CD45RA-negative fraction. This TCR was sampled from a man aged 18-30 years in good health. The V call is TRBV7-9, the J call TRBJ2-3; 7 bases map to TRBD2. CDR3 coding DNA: TGTGCCAGCAGCTTAGGCGGGAGCAGTACCACAGATACGCAGTATTTT. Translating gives CASSLGGSSTTDTQYF. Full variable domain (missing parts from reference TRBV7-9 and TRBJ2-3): DTGVSQNPRHKITKRGQNVTFRCDPISEHNRLYWYRQTLGQGPEFLTYFQNEAQLEKSRLLSDRFSAERPKGSFSTLEIQRTEQGDSAMYLCASSLGGSSTTDTQYFGPGTRLTVL.